Given below is one T cell receptor (beta chain) in context. Its cognate antigen has yet to be identified. No much larger clone is present one base from it, and per-base qualities are unavailable. The CDR3 regions of human TCRbeta chains were analyzed by immunosequencing. Regarding the original processing steps: TCRs in the repertoires were compared against a reference library of SARS-CoV-2-specific TCRs that had been generated with the MIRA antigen-specificity platform. Breadth was defined as the fraction of unique TCRs that were SARS-CoV-2-associated. Depth was defined as the fraction of total T cells that were SARS-CoV-2-associated. Using the MIRA data, each spike-specific TCR was assigned both to the spike region to which the TCR was reactive and to a CD4 or CD8 class. Log10-transformed breadth and depth values were compared by one-way ANOVA with Sidak's multiple comparisons tests. The source is immuneACCESS, and TCRdb retained only in-frame sequences with V and J called. Part of the clones is not carried over; for the studies checked, unresolved V genes explain less than half of this, and the remainder is unexplained. The D gene and trimming were derived from the DNA, and the V and J assignments and clone size from that table. Across this sample there are approximately 72,000 clones, with 80% to 90% seen only once. About 28% of the sample comes from the top ten.

The time point label for this specimen denotes: about 28 days (+/-7) after the second vaccine dose. AZD1222 recipients whose second dose came at about 4 weeks and those whose second dose came at about 12 weeks were combined into one group, since spike-specific TCR depth and breadth did not differ between the two schedules. The vaccinee samples were drawn from two UK trials, COV001 and COV002, one of which was a single-blind randomized controlled phase 2/3 trial testing AZD1222 (ChAdOx1 nCoV-19) in healthy adults. For TCRbeta chain sequencing, PBMC samples from trial participants were taken at day 0 and at day 28 after the second dose. This specimen comes from a study of T cell responses to AZD1222 COVID-19 vaccine (dated by TCRdb to about 2021). With regard to the full study: TCR sequencing was performed for approximately 240 trial participants, of whom some 200 were given two doses of AZD1222 and around 25 were given two doses of MenACWY control vaccine. Trial participants were enrolled by age into 18-55, 56-69 and 70-plus year subgroups, with around 150, 28 and 57 TCR-sequenced participants respectively. General conclusions and limits of the study: The 56-69-year group was small, and its depth increase did not reach significance, likely because of low power. Conclusions about previously exposed vaccinees are limited, since just five to seven AZD1222 recipients were seropositive for SARS-CoV-2 at baseline. No day 14 peak-response samples were available, so repertoires were characterized only after the peak T cell response. Reportedly, close to half of the unique spike-specific TCRs recognized epitopes lying outside the regions that are mutated in the B.1.351 and B.1.1.7 variants. Participants were mostly white British and included more females than males, and it was suggested by the authors that clonal diversity may have been underestimated. A significant rise in spike-specific TCR breadth and depth was observed after two AZD1222 doses relative to day 0 and relative to MenACWY recipients. The whole spike protein was spanned by vaccine-associated CD4 TCRs, and dominant responses were seen in regions 160-218 and 743-854.

Counted from cysteine to phenylalanine, this CDR3 has 17 amino acids. Only CDR3 DNA is held: 51 bases, read in frame from base 1. From V the trimming removes 0 bases and from J it removes 0 bases, while the gene matches leave 3 bases of the junction unaccounted for. The germline V gene (reference sequence) supplies CDR1 LNHDA and CDR2 SQIVND. This sequence originates from an adult who received the AZD1222 COVID-19 vaccine. The sequence joins TRBV19 to TRBJ1-5, with TRBD1 matching 9 junction bases. The specimen comprised peripheral blood, sampled 28 days after the second AZD1222 dose. The sequenced DNA: TGTGCCAGTAGTATAGAAGGGACAGGGTTTAGCAATCAGCCCCAGCATTTT. Its protein product is CASSIEGTGFSNQPQHF.